This TCR beta chain was sequenced during a study of shared T cell receptors in the human thymus. Measured with immunoSEQ multiplex PCR; TCRdb has only the in-frame clones, and not every one. The sample lists under 700,000 clones; roughly 74% were seen once. These same records also appear under a second study, on human thymus T cells. That source adds: Corrective cardiac surgery supplied the resected thymus tissue.

The sequenced sample was thymocytes. The sequence derives from a boy in the first two years of life with a congenital heart defect.

DNA of the CDR3: TGTGCCAGCAGCTTAGATCGGCGGGAGCGCTCCTACGAGCAGTACTTC. This translates into CASSLDRRERSYEQYF. The chain has TRBV11-3 and TRBJ2-7; 7 positions agree with TRBD2. Per germline, CDR1 SGHNT and CDR2 YENEEA. The CDR3 loop spans 16 amino acids. V shed 0 bases, J shed 0 bases, and the junction held 5 bases outside the gene matches.